This is a list of T cell receptor beta chains from one sample in a study of blood T cell repertoires in COVID-19. TCRdb's copy holds only in-frame clones and misses some; the assay was immunoSEQ multiplex PCR. The top ten hold roughly 4.6% of the sample, which has 200,000 to 250,000 clones, around 85% seen once. The sequenced material came from peripheral blood. All receptors derive from a man in his fifties with COVID-19, enrolled during active disease. Each CDR3 is given with its conserved first and last residue. D genes are given only for firm matches. Clone size appears in some rows only: once, few, many, or a class for an expanded clone.

clone size: .; D gene: .; J gene: TRBJ1-5; V gene: TRBV5-6; CDR3 DNA: TGTGCCAGCAGCTCGACAGGAGCCCTTAGCAATCAGCCCCAGCATTTT; CDR3 protein: CASSSTGALSNQPQHF
clone size: .; D gene: TRBD2; J gene: TRBJ2-6; V gene: TRBV4-1; CDR3 DNA: TGCGCCAGCAGCTCCCGGGACTACCGCTCTGGGGCCAACGTCCTGACTTTC; CDR3 protein: CASSSRDYRSGANVLTF
clone size: .; D gene: .; J gene: TRBJ2-2; V gene: TRBV9; CDR3 DNA: TGTGCCAGCAGCCGGGACTCCAACTCCCCAAACACCGGGGAGCTGTTTTTT; CDR3 protein: CASSRDSNSPNTGELFF
clone size: .; D gene: TRBD1; J gene: TRBJ2-5; V gene: TRBV18; CDR3 DNA: TGTGCCAGCTCACCCGCAACAGGGGGACAAGAGACCCAGTACTTC; CDR3 protein: CASSPATGGQETQYF
clone size: once; D gene: .; J gene: TRBJ2-7; V gene: TRBV11-1; CDR3 DNA: TGTGCCAGCAGCTTATCCGACGGGGGCTCCTACGAGCAGTACTTC; CDR3 protein: CASSLSDGGSYEQYF
clone size: .; D gene: .; J gene: TRBJ1-2; V gene: TRBV6-5; CDR3 DNA: TGTGCCAGCTATAAGGACAGATCTAGCGGCTACACCTTC; CDR3 protein: CASYKDRSSGYTF
clone size: .; D gene: .; J gene: TRBJ1-5; V gene: TRBV3-1/TRBV3-2; CDR3 DNA: TGTGCCAGCAGCCTTGGACAGACTAGCAATCAGCCCCAGCATTTT; CDR3 protein: CASSLGQTSNQPQHF
clone size: once; D gene: .; J gene: TRBJ1-5; V gene: TRBV6-1; CDR3 DNA: TGTGCCAGCAGTGAATTGGGACTAAGCCCTGGTAGGAATCAGCCCCAGCATTTT; CDR3 protein: CASSELGLSPGRNQPQHF
clone size: few; D gene: TRBD2; J gene: TRBJ2-1; V gene: TRBV7-2; CDR3 DNA: TGTGCCAGCAGCTTTGGGGACTACCGGTACAATGAGCAGTTCTTC; CDR3 protein: CASSFGDYRYNEQFF
clone size: .; D gene: .; J gene: TRBJ2-5; V gene: TRBV19; CDR3 DNA: TGTGCCAGTGCAGCGCGGGGGCGTCAAGAGACCCAGTACTTC; CDR3 protein: CASAARGRQETQYF
clone size: .; D gene: TRBD1; J gene: TRBJ1-1; V gene: TRBV18; CDR3 DNA: TGTGCCAGCTCACCAGTTGCAGGGGGTAAATGGAACACTGAAGCTTTCTTT; CDR3 protein: CASSPVAGGKWNTEAFF
clone size: .; D gene: .; J gene: TRBJ2-3; V gene: TRBV5-1; CDR3 DNA: TGCGCCAGCAGCCTGGACGTGACTGGCACAGATACGCAGTATTTT; CDR3 protein: CASSLDVTGTDTQYF
clone size: once; D gene: .; J gene: TRBJ1-5; V gene: TRBV24-1; CDR3 DNA: TGTGCCACCAGTAAGTCAGGGGATAGCAATCAGCCCCAGCATTTT; CDR3 protein: CATSKSGDSNQPQHF
clone size: .; D gene: .; J gene: TRBJ2-7; V gene: TRBV19; CDR3 DNA: TGTGCCAGTAGTCGGACGGCTACAGGATCAGCCTACGATGGGCAGTACTTC; CDR3 protein: CASSRTATGSAYDGQYF
clone size: .; D gene: TRBD1; J gene: TRBJ1-5; V gene: TRBV4-3; CDR3 DNA: TGCGCCAGCAGCCACGTACAGGGGAATCAGCCCCAGCATTTT; CDR3 protein: CASSHVQGNQPQHF
clone size: .; D gene: .; J gene: TRBJ1-2; V gene: TRBV4-1; CDR3 DNA: TGCGCCAGCAGCCAAGAGAGAGGCTATGGCTACACCTTC; CDR3 protein: CASSQERGYGYTF
clone size: .; D gene: .; J gene: TRBJ2-7; V gene: TRBV21-1; CDR3 DNA: TGTGCCAGCAGCAAAGCGATTGGACAGGGCCGCTCCTACGAGCAGTACTTC; CDR3 protein: CASSKAIGQGRSYEQYF
clone size: .; D gene: TRBD1; J gene: TRBJ2-1; V gene: TRBV3-1/TRBV3-2; CDR3 DNA: TGTGCCAGCAGCCAGAGACAGGGTATCGATGAGCAGTTCTTC; CDR3 protein: CASSQRQGIDEQFF
clone size: .; D gene: TRBD1; J gene: TRBJ1-1; V gene: TRBV7-9; CDR3 DNA: TGTGCCAGCAGCCTTCCCGGGACAGGGCCGAACACTGAAGCTTTCTTT; CDR3 protein: CASSLPGTGPNTEAFF
clone size: .; D gene: .; J gene: TRBJ1-5; V gene: TRBV6-6; CDR3 DNA: TGTGCCAGCAGTTACGGGCACAGCAATCAGCCCCAGCATTTT; CDR3 protein: CASSYGHSNQPQHF
clone size: .; D gene: TRBD2; J gene: TRBJ2-2; V gene: TRBV15; CDR3 DNA: TGTGCCACCAGCAGGAAGACTAGCCCCAACACCGGGGAGCTGTTTTTT; CDR3 protein: CATSRKTSPNTGELFF
clone size: .; D gene: TRBD1; J gene: TRBJ1-6; V gene: TRBV14; CDR3 DNA: TGTGCCAGCAGCCGACAGGGGGACTGGCCTCTTAATTCACCCCTCCACTTT; CDR3 protein: CASSRQGDWPLNSPLHF
clone size: .; D gene: .; J gene: TRBJ1-2; V gene: TRBV2; CDR3 DNA: TGTGCCAGCAGGGACCGATCCACAGGATTGGGCGGCTACACCTTC; CDR3 protein: CASRDRSTGLGGYTF
clone size: .; D gene: .; J gene: TRBJ2-3; V gene: TRBV6-5; CDR3 DNA: TGTGCCAGCAGACGCACATCCGGGGATACGCAGTATTTT; CDR3 protein: CASRRTSGDTQYF
clone size: .; D gene: TRBD1; J gene: TRBJ2-6; V gene: TRBV19; CDR3 DNA: TGTGCCAGTACCCCGGACAGGGTACGCTCTGGGGCCAACGTCCTGACTTTC; CDR3 protein: CASTPDRVRSGANVLTF
clone size: .; D gene: .; J gene: TRBJ1-2; V gene: TRBV11-2; CDR3 DNA: TGTGCCAGCAGCTTCCAGGCCCATAACTATGGCTACACCTTC; CDR3 protein: CASSFQAHNYGYTF
clone size: .; D gene: TRBD1; J gene: TRBJ2-2; V gene: TRBV29-1; CDR3 DNA: TGCAGCGCCCTCGGACAGGGTGTCACCGGGGAGCTGTTTTTT; CDR3 protein: CSALGQGVTGELFF
clone size: once; D gene: TRBD2; J gene: TRBJ2-5; V gene: TRBV5-1; CDR3 DNA: TGCGCCAGCAGCGTGACTAGCGGGGGGGCTGAGACCCAGTACTTC; CDR3 protein: CASSVTSGGAETQYF
clone size: .; D gene: .; J gene: TRBJ2-1; V gene: TRBV5-4; CDR3 DNA: TGTGCCAGCAGCTTGGGGAGGGCGGGAAACCGGGGTGAGCAGTTCTTC; CDR3 protein: CASSLGRAGNRGEQFF